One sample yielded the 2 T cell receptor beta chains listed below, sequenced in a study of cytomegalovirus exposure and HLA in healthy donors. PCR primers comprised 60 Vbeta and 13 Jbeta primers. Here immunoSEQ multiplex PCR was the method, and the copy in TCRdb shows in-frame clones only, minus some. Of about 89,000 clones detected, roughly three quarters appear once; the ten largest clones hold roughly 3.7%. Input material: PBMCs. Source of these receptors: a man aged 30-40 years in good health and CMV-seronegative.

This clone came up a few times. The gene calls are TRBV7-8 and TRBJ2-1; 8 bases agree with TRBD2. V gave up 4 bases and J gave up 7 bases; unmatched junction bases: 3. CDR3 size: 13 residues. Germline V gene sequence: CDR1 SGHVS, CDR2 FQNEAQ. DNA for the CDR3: TGTGCCAGCAGCTCAGAGCGGGAGAATGAGCAGTTCTTC. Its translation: CASSSERENEQFF. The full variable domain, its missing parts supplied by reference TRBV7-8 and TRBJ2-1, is GAGVSQSPRYKVAKRGQDVALRCDPISGHVSLFWYQQALGQGPEFLTYFQNEAQLDKSGLPSDRFFAERPEGSVSTLKIQRTQQEDSAVYLCASSSERENEQFFGPGTRLTVL.

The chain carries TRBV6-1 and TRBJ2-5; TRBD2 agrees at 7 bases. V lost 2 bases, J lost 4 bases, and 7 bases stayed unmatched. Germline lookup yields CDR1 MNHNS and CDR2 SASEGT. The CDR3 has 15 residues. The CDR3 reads CASSEWGGKGETQYF. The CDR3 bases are TGTGCCAGCAGTGAATGGGGGGGGAAGGGAGAGACCCAGTACTTC.